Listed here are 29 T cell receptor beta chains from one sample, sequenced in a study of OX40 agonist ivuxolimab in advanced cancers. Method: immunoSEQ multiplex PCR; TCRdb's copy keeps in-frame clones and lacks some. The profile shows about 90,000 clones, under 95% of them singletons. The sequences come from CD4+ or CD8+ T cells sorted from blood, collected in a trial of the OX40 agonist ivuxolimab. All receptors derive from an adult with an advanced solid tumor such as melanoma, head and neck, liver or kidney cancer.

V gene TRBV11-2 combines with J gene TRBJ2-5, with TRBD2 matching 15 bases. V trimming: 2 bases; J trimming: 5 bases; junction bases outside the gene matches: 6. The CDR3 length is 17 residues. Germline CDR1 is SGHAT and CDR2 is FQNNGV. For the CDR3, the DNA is TGTGCCAGCAGCTTAATGGGACTAGCGGGAGGATTGGAGACCCAGTACTTC. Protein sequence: CASSLMGLAGGLETQYF.

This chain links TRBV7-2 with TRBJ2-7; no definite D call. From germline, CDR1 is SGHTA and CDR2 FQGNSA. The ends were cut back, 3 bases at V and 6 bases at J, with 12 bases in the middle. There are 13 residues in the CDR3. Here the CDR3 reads CASSFSPSSEQYF. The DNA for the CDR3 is TGTGCCAGCAGCTTCTCCCCCTCGTCCGAGCAGTACTTC.

CDR3 loop: CASSPPGTGFETQYF. CDR3 coding DNA: TGTGCCAGCTCACCACCGGGCACAGGGTTCGAGACCCAGTACTTC. The J gene is TRBJ2-5, the V gene TRBV18; weak D call: TRBD1 (6 bases). Trimming left V 0 bases short and J 5 bases short, with 13 bases between. Germline values: CDR1 KGHSH, CDR2 LQKENI. The CDR3 spans 15 residues.

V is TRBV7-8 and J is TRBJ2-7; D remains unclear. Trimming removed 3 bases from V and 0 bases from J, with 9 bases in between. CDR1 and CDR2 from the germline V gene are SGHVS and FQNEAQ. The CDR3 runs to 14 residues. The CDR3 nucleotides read TGTGCCAGCAGCTTTGGTCGGAGCTCCTACGAGCAGTACTTC. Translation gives CASSFGRSSYEQYF.

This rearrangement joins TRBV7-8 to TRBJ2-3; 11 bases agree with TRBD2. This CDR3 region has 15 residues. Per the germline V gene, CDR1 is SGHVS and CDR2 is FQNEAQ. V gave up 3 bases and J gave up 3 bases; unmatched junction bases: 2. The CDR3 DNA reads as TGTGCCAGCAGCTTGCGACTAGCGGGAACAGATACGCAGTATTTT. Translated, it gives CASSLRLAGTDTQYF.

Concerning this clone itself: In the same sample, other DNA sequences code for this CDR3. CDR3 bases: TGTGCCAGCAGCCCAGGGACTGGCGAGACCCAGTACTTC. Amino acid sequence: CASSPGTGETQYF. This chain uses TRBV7-9 with TRBJ2-5; possibly TRBD2 for D (6 bases). V dropped 5 bases and J dropped 5 bases, with 12 bases sitting between them. Looked up from germline, CDR1 is SEHNR and CDR2 is FQNEAQ (reference sequence). The length of the CDR3 is 13 residues.

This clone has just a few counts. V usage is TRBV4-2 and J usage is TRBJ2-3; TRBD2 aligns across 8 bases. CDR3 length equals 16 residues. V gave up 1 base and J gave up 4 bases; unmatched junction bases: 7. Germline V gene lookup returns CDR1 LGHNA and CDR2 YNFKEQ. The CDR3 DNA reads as TGTGCCAGCAGCCAAGGGGCGGGAGGTAATTCAGATACGCAGTATTTT. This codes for CASSQGAGGNSDTQYF.

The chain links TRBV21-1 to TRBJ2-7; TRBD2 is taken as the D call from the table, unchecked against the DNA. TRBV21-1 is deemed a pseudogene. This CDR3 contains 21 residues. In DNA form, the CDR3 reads TGTGCCAGCAGCACCCCATCAGCGGGACTAGCGGGAGGGTATCTACGTCGCGAGCAGTACTTC. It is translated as CASSTPSAGLAGGYLRREQYF.

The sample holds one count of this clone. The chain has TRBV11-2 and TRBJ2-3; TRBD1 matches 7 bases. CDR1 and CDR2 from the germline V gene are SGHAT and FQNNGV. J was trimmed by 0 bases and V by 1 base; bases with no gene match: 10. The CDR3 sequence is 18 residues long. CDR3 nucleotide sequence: TGTGCCAGCAGCTTAGGTAGAATAGGGACAGCAAGCACAGATACGCAGTATTTT. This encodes CASSLGRIGTASTDTQYF.

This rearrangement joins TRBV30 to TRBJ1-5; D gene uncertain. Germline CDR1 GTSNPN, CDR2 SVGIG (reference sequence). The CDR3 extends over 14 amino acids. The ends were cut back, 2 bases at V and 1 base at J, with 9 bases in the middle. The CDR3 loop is CAWSTGTSNQPQHF. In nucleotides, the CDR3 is TGTGCCTGGAGTACGGGAACAAGCAATCAGCCCCAGCATTTT.

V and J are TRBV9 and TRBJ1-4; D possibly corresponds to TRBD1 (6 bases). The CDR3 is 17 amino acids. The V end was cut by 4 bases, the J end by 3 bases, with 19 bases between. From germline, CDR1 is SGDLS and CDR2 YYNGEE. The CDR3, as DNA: TGTGCCAGCAGCCCCGGCGGGGGCGCCAGGGCTAATGAAAAACTGTTTTTT. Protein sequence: CASSPGGGARANEKLFF.

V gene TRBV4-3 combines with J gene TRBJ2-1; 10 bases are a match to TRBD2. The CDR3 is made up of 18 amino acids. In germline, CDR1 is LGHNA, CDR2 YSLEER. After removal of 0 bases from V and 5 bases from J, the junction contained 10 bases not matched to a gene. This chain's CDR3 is CASSQDSLAGVVHNEQFF. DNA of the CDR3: TGCGCCAGCAGCCAAGATTCCCTAGCGGGAGTGGTGCACAATGAGCAGTTCTTC.

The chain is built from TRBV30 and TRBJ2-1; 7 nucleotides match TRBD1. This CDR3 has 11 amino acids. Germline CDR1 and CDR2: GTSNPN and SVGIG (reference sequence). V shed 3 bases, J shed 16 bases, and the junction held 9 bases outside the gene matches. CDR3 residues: CAWRTGQAYFF. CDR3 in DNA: TGTGCCTGGAGGACCGGACAGGCGTATTTCTTC.

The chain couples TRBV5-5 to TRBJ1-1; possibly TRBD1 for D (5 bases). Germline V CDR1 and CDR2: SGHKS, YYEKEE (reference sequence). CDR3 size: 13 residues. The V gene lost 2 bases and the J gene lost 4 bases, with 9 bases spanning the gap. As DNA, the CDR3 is TGTGCCAGCAGCTTTCAAGGGGCCACTGAAGCTTTCTTT. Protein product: CASSFQGATEAFF.

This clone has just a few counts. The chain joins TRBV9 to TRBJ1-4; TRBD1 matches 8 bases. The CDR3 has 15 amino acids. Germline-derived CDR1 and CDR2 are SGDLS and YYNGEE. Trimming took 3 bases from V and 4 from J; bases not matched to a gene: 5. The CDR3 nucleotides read TGTGCCAGCAGCGCTTGGACAGGGCTTAATGAAAAACTGTTTTTT. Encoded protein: CASSAWTGLNEKLFF.

The CDR3 nucleotides read TGTGCCAGCTCACCGGGGGGGGAGGAAGGCTACACCTTC. Its translation: CASSPGGEEGYTF. The chain links TRBV18 to TRBJ1-2; D might be TRBD1 (5 bases). Trimming shortened V by 3 bases and J by 8 bases, and 13 bases separated the two germline ends. Germline CDR1 KGHSH, CDR2 LQKENI. The CDR3 extends over 13 amino acids.

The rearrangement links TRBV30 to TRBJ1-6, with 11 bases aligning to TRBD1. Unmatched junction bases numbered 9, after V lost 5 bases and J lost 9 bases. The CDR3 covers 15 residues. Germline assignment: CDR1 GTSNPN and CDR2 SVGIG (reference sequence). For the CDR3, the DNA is TGTGCCTGGCAGGACAGGGGGCTCGCCAGTTCACCCCTCCACTTT. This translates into CAWQDRGLASSPLHF. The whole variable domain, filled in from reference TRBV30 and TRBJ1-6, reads SQTIHQWPATLVQPVGSPLSLECTVEGTSNPNLYWYRQAAGRGLQLLFYSVGIGQISSEVPQNLSASRPQDRQFILSSKKLLLSDSGFYLCAWQDRGLASSPLHFGNGTRLTVT.

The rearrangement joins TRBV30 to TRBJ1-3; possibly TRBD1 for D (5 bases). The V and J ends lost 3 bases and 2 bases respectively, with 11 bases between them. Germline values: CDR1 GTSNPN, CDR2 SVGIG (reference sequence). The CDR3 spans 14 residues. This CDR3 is CAWSAGGTGNTIYF. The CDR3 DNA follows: TGTGCCTGGAGCGCCGGGGGGACTGGAAACACCATATATTTT. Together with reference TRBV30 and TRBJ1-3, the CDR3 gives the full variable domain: SQTIHQWPATLVQPVGSPLSLECTVEGTSNPNLYWYRQAAGRGLQLLFYSVGIGQISSEVPQNLSASRPQDRQFILSSKKLLLSDSGFYLCAWSAGGTGNTIYFGEGSWLTVV.

CDR3 nucleotide sequence: TGTGCCAGCAGTTTATTAATGCTGCCAACTAATGAAAAACTGTTTTTT. Translating it yields CASSLLMLPTNEKLFF. The chain has TRBV28 and TRBJ1-4; D call uncertain. CDR1 is MDHEN, CDR2 SYDVKM, per germline. The V end lost 1 base, the J end lost 0 bases, and 9 bases lay between the germline ends. The CDR3 length is 16 residues.

In DNA, the CDR3 is TGTGCCAGCAGCGTGGACCGTAACGGGGCCAACGTCCTGACTTTC. Translated: CASSVDRNGANVLTF. The chain links TRBV5-5 to TRBJ2-6; D is ambiguous. V dropped 4 bases and J dropped 4 bases, with 12 bases sitting between them. CDR1 is SGHKS, CDR2 YYEKEE, per germline (reference sequence). The CDR3 has 15 residues.

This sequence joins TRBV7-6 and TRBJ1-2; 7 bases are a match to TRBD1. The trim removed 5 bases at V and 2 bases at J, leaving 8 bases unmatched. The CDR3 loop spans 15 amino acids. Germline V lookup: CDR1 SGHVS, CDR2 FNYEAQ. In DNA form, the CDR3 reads TGTGCCAGCAGCCAACGGACAGGAGGGAACTATGGCTACACCTTC. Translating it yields CASSQRTGGNYGYTF.

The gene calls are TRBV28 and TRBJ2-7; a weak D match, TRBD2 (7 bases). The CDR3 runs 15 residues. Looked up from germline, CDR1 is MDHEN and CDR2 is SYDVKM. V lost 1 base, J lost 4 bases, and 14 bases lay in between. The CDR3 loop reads CASSLSGGRRYEQYF. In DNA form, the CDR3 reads TGTGCCAGCAGTTTATCCGGGGGGCGAAGGTACGAGCAGTACTTC.

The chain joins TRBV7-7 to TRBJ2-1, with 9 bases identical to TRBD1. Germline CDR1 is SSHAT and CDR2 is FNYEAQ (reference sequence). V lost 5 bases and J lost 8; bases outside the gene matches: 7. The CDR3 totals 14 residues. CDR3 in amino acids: CASSTDRGNDEQFF. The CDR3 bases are TGTGCCAGCAGCACGGACAGGGGCAACGATGAGCAGTTCTTC.

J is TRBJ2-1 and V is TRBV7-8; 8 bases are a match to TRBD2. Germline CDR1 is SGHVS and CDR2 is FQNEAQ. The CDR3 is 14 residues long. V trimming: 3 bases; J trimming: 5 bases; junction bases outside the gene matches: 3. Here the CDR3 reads CASSLVTSDNEQFF. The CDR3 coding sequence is TGTGCCAGCAGCTTGGTGACTAGCGACAATGAGCAGTTCTTC.

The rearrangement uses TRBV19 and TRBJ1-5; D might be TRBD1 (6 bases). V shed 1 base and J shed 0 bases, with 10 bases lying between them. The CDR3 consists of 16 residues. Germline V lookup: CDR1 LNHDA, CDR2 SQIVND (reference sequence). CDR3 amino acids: CASSIVRGYSNQPQHF. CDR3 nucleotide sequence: TGTGCCAGTAGTATAGTTAGGGGGTATAGCAATCAGCCCCAGCATTTT.

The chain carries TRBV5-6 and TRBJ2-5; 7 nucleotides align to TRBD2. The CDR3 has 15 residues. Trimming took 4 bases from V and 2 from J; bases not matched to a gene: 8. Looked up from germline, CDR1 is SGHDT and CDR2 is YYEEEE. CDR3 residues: CASSPLVREQETQYF. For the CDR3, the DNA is TGTGCCAGCAGCCCCCTGGTGCGGGAGCAAGAGACCCAGTACTTC.

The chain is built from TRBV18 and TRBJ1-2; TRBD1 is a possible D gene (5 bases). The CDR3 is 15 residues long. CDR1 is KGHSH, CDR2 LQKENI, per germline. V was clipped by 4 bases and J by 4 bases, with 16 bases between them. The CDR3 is CASSLQGGSSYGYTF. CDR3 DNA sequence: TGTGCCAGCTCACTCCAGGGCGGGAGTAGCTATGGCTACACCTTC. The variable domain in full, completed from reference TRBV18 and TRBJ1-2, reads NAGVMQNPRHLVRRRGQEARLRCSPMKGHSHVYWYRQLPEEGLKFMVYLQKENIIDESGMPKERFSAEFPKEGPSILRIQQVVRGDSAAYFCASSLQGGSSYGYTFGSGTRLTVV.

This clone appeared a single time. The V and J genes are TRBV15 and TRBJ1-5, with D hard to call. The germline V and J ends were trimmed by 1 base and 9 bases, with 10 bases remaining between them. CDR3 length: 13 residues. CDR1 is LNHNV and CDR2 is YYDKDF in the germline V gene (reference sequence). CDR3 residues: CATSRVKETPQHF. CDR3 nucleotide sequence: TGTGCCACCAGCAGAGTTAAAGAGACGCCCCAGCATTTT.

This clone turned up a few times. This chain's CDR3 is CASGRRGQGAGEQYF. The CDR3 DNA reads TGTGCCAGCGGTAGGAGGGGACAGGGGGCAGGCGAGCAGTACTTC. The rearrangement uses TRBV6-6 and TRBJ2-7; 12 bases fit TRBD1. CDR1 and CDR2 from the germline V gene are MNHNY and SVGAGI (reference sequence). The junction had 11 bases not matched to a gene; V was cut back by 8 bases and J by 6 bases. The CDR3 length is 15 residues.